Detailed here is one T cell receptor beta chain. What it recognizes is unknown. The sample comes from a study of graft-versus-host responses after intestinal transplantation. About the research overall: After anti-thymocyte globulin induction, recipients took tacrolimus and steroids for 2 to 3 years. Study results and limitations: Detected in recipient marrow were GvH clones, some of which were first observed in ileum or blood.

Profiled with immunoSEQ multiplex PCR; TCRdb holds only in-frame clones, not every one. The data contain tens of thousands of clones, around 94% of them seen just once; the ten biggest clones take up less than 0.85%. V trimming: 5 bases; J trimming: 4 bases; junction bases outside the gene matches: 16. The CDR3 length is 17 residues. CDR1 and CDR2 (germline): SEHNR, FQNEAQ (reference sequence). The clonotype was recovered from a human patient who received an intestinal transplant, so some T cells may come from the graft donor. The starting material was PBMCs, obtained 16 days after intestinal transplant. This rearrangement joins TRBV7-9 to TRBJ2-5; the match to TRBD2 covers 7 bases. The chain's CDR3 is CASSHWLGGSSGETQYF. The CDR3 DNA sequence: TGTGCCAGCAGCCATTGGTTGGGAGGGTCTAGCGGAGAGACCCAGTACTTC.